The 7 T cell receptor beta chains in this list originate from one sample, sequenced in a study of T cells in Graves' hyperthyroidism and ophthalmopathy. There were TCR beta CDR3 regions amplified from RNA transcripts. When the TCR CDR3 underwent first-round RT-PCR, the HTBI primer set was used. TCRdb itself ran the multiplex PCR reads through MiXCR, one entry per CDR3 protein. This table has 300,000 to 350,000 distinct CDR3 sequences, around 13% appearing once. Sample: blood. The receptor source for this set is a woman aged 30 to 39 with Graves' hyperthyroidism.

The CDR3 DNA reads as TGCGCCAGCAGCCACGCCGGGACAGGGCTCTATGGCTACACCTTC. It codes for CASSHAGTGLYGYTF. V and J are TRBV4-1 and TRBJ1-2, with 9 bases that match TRBD1. The CDR3 is 15 residues long. V gave up 3 bases and J gave up 4 bases; unmatched junction bases: 6. The V gene's germline CDR1 is MGHRA and CDR2 YSYEKL.

Ten or more counts support this clonotype. The chain couples TRBV28 to TRBJ2-4, with D unclear. The CDR3 consists of 12 residues. The V end was cut by 5 bases, the J end by 2 bases, with 4 bases between. Germline values: CDR1 MDHEN, CDR2 SYDVKM. The chain's CDR3 is CASSAPKNIQYF. In DNA, the CDR3 is TGTGCCAGCAGTGCACCCAAAAACATTCAGTACTTC. Full variable domain (outside the CDR3, taken from reference TRBV28 and TRBJ2-4): DVKVTQSSRYLVKRTGEKVFLECVQDMDHENMFWYRQDPGLGLRLIYFSYDVKMKEKGDIPEGYSVSREKKERFSLILESASTNQTSMYLCASSAPKNIQYFGAGTRLSVL.

This clonotype appeared many times. The chain links TRBV2 to TRBJ2-1; D is possibly TRBD2 (6 bases). This CDR3 comprises 14 residues. Germline V gene data show CDR1 as SNHLY and CDR2 as FYNNEI. V dropped 7 bases and J dropped 2 bases, with 12 bases sitting between them. The CDR3 sequence is CASIRRDPYNEQFF. CDR3 nucleotide sequence: TGTGCCAGCATAAGGCGGGATCCCTACAATGAGCAGTTCTTC.

This clonotype was counted a single time. This sequence joins TRBV5-1 and TRBJ2-5; weak D call: TRBD2 (6 bases). Germline V gives CDR1 SGHRS, CDR2 YFSETQ. V was clipped by 3 bases and J by 2 bases, with 17 bases between them. The CDR3 extends over 16 amino acids. In DNA, the CDR3 is TGCGCCAGCAGCTATCTCCTCCCGGGAGTACAAGAGACCCAGTACTTC. Its translation: CASSYLLPGVQETQYF. The entire variable domain, with the rest obtained from reference TRBV5-1 and TRBJ2-5, is as follows: KAGVTQTPRYLIKTRGQQVTLSCSPISGHRSVSWYQQTPGQGLQFLFEYFSETQRNKGNFPGRFSGRQFSNSRSEMNVSTLELGDSALYLCASSYLLPGVQETQYFGPGTRLLVL.

CDR3 nucleotide sequence: TGTGCCAGTAGAATGACTAGCGGGAGTGATACGCAGTATTTT. This encodes CASRMTSGSDTQYF. J is TRBJ2-3 and V is TRBV19; 12 positions match TRBD2. Losses at the gene ends were 6 bases for V and 6 bases for J; bases not matched to a gene: 4. Germline values: CDR1 LNHDA, CDR2 SQIVND (reference sequence). The CDR3 contains 14 residues.

The chain has TRBV4-1 and TRBJ2-1; D is unclear. CDR3 length: 15 amino acids. Trimming removed 4 bases at V and 10 bases at J, with 20 bases between. The germline V gene has CDR1 MGHRA and CDR2 YSYEKL. CDR3 coding DNA: TGCGCCAGCAGCCTCCGTGGTGGGCTTAACAGAGAGCAGTTCTTC. It is translated as CASSLRGGLNREQFF.

The chain employs TRBV12-5 and TRBJ2-2, with 7 bases that match TRBD1. V gave up 4 bases and J gave up 5 bases; unmatched junction bases: 1. CDR1 is LGHNT, CDR2 FRNRAP, per germline. The CDR3 length is 13 residues. The CDR3 region is CASGSRGTGELFF. CDR3 sequence (DNA): TGTGCTAGTGGTTCCAGGGGGACCGGGGAGCTGTTTTTT.